This T cell receptor (beta chain) was sequenced for a study of human T cells and chemical hapten exposure (dated by TCRdb to the early 2020s). Regarding the research as a whole: For sensitization, 2% DPC in acetone was applied to a roughly 2 cm by roughly 2 cm area of upper inner arm skin. Throughout the approximately 25-week study period, patients were also given weekly therapeutic DPC doses on the scalp. Patch testing on the upper back used Finn chambers containing 0.01% DPC, with scoring done after 6 days according to International Contact Dermatitis Research Group standards. Alopecia areata with under or over 50% scalp involvement, alopecia totalis and alopecia universalis were represented in the patient cohort, which was mostly female. Libraries were pooled for sequencing, and per-sample TCR yields varied mainly because of small differences in library volumes within the pool. In alopecia patients, the study followed how the peripheral blood TCR repertoire changed in vivo over primary and secondary sensitization to diphenylcyclopropenone (DPC), a hapten. Blood samples were taken from patients before sensitization (week 0) and then at 2, 6 and about 24 weeks after DPC sensitization. Some 29 alopecia patients gave blood for TCR sequencing at one to four time points (pre-sensitization, 2, 6 and 24 weeks).

This clonotype was counted between two and nine times. Its antigen specificity is not known. One base away there is no much larger clone; base qualities are not given. Taken from the germline V gene, the CDR1 and CDR2 loops are SQVTM and ANQGSEA. CDR3 length: 11 amino acids, cysteine to phenylalanine. Of all the DNA, just the CDR3 is kept, 33 bases in frame from base 1. Cut back by 5 bases and 2 bases, the V and J ends lie 7 bases apart. In the paper's terms, the time point label means: pre-sensitization, week 0. The sample's treatment or condition label is to be understood as: therapeutic diphenylcyclopropenone sensitization with weekly scalp DPC. At each patch-test visit, blood was drawn before the patch test was applied. Patients were eligible if aged 18 to 70, diagnosed with alopecia and judged suitable for DPC therapy, and pregnant patients were excluded. Unfractionated whole blood was collected in Tempus Blood RNA tubes, and total RNA was extracted from that blood.

What the study reported, not specific to this receptor: No change with DPC sensitization was found in the number of TCRs above 1 in 1000 frequency, and no evidence of global repertoire structure alterations was found. After repeated subsampling, changes were observed in the strength of the expansion versus patch-test correlation and in the threshold at which the correlation became significant. Patch test score correlated positively with the number of PT1 expanded TCRs, reaching significance at thresholds 8, 16 and 32 but not at 4. Expanded TCRs formed significantly more large CDR3 similarity clusters than pre-sensitization or healthy control sets, consistent with antigen-driven responses. All patients had alopecia, a presumed autoimmune disease, so their immune response might differ from that of healthy individuals.

Libraries were built with RACE. These reads were obtained on a NextSeq 500. During library preparation, unique molecular identifiers were attached to individual cDNA molecules so that TCRs could be counted in a quantitative, reproducible way. Both TCR alpha and TCR beta chains were sequenced from each blood RNA sample. Per the original workflow: The median number of TCRs per sample was roughly 98,000, ranging from roughly 23,224 to 690,600. The Decombinator software suite was used to annotate the V, J and CDR3 of the TCR reads. To make PS versus PT1 abundance plots, every sample was subsampled to the same number of TCRs (28,000). TCRs were defined as expanded if absent before sensitization and observed at least eight times at the 2-week time point. TCRdb took the public reads, trimmed them with fastp at Q25, ran MiXCR for clone calling and kept in-frame beta chains. Identical CDR3 proteins give one entry, which carries the most common genes and DNA. None of the V and J calls come from the authors' own analysis; TCRdb made them. Recorded for this sample are tens of thousands of distinct CDR3 sequences; about 10% of them occurred a single time. Of the sample, about 5% falls within the top ten clones.

The material sequenced was whole blood, taken in connection with sensitization to the hapten diphenylcyclopropenone (DPC). This receptor was taken from a woman aged 50 to 65 with alopecia areata. Some clones in this sample may be carry-over from other donors' samples. Rearrangement joined TRBV29-1 to TRBJ2-7, with no confidently assigned D gene. The DNA sequence reads TGCAGCGTTACGAGGACCTACGAGCAGTACTTC. This gives the protein CSVTRTYEQYF.